Reported below is one T cell receptor (beta chain). The CDR3 contains 14 residues. Germline V lookup: CDR1 SGHTA, CDR2 FQGNSA. V was cut by 3 bases and J by 5 bases, with 11 bases left in between. The data belong to a study of shared T cell receptors in the human thymus. TCRdb's copy holds only in-frame clones and misses some; the assay was immunoSEQ multiplex PCR. The sample records 700,000 or so clones, 80% to 90% being singletons. These data also featured in a second study, about human thymus T cells. From that report: Samples came from healthy Finnish infants during open corrective cardiac surgery. Corrective heart surgery yielded the resections from which the thymus tissue came. Related research examined unrelated individuals and reported that their thymic repertoires overlapped highly.

J is TRBJ2-1 and V is TRBV7-2; tentatively, D is TRBD2 (5 bases). The sequence came from a girl under three years old with a congenital heart defect. Sequencing input: thymocytes. Here the CDR3 DNA reads TGTGCCAGCAGCTTCCGCGACTATCACAATGAGCAGTTCTTC. This translates into CASSFRDYHNEQFF. The full variable domain, its missing parts supplied by reference TRBV7-2 and TRBJ2-1, is GAGVSQSPSNKVTEKGKDVELRCDPISGHTALYWYRQSLGQGLEFLIYFQGNSAPDKSGLPSDRFSAERTGGSVSTLTIQRTQQEDSAVYLCASSFRDYHNEQFFGPGTRLTVL.